Detailed here is one TCR beta chain. As yet, its antigen is unknown. This record belongs to a study of regulatory and conventional T cells in RAG deficiency. Study results and caveats: Patient subsets had shorter CDR3s; Omenn Treg-Tconv overlap exceeded 90%. Shannon entropy fell and Simpson indices rose in RAG-deficient patients.

Produced via immunoSEQ multiplex PCR; TCRdb's table is partial and in-frame only. The sample contains roughly 29,000 clones, 90% to 95% of which appear only once. The V end was cut by 0 bases, the J end by 4 bases, with 14 bases between. Germline V gene sequence: CDR1 SGHRS, CDR2 YFSETQ. This CDR3 has 16 amino acids. Genomic DNA came from blood conventional CD4+ T cells gated CD25-low CD127-high. The sample was also linked to a second study, of regulatory T cells. As reported in that work: Amplification used 52 TRBV primers and 13 TRBJ primers.

The sequence came from a human donor in good health. Sequenced: CD25- CD4+ T cells sorted from blood. This chain connects TRBV5-1 to TRBJ2-1; the D gene is possibly TRBD2 (6 bases). CDR3 coding DNA: TGCGCCAGCAGCTTGGCCGGGACTGGGACGTACAATGAGCAGTTCTTC. This sequence encodes CASSLAGTGTYNEQFF.